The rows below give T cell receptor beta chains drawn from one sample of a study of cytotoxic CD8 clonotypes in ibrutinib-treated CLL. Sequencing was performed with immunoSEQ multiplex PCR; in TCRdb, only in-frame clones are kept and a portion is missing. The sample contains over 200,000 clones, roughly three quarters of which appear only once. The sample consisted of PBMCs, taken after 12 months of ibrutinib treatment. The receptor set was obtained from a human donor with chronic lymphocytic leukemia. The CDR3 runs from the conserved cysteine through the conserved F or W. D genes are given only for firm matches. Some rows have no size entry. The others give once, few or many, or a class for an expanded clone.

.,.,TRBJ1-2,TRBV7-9,TGTGCCAGCAGCCCGAGGGACGTCGGGGGCTACACCTTC,CASSPRDVGGYTF
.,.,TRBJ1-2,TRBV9,TGTGCCAGCAGCCCTCCCCCGGGAAGGACGAAGGATAACTATGGCTACACCTTC,CASSPPPGRTKDNYGYTF
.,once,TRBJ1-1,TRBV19,TGTGCCAGTACCCGGGTGGACAGCACTGAAGCTTTCTTT,CASTRVDSTEAFF
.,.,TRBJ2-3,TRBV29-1,TGCAGCGTTGGTTCTCCCCCAGATACGCAGTATTTT,CSVGSPPDTQYF
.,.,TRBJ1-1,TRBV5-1,TGCGCCAGCAGCTGGGACGGGCAGGGGACTGAAGCTTTCTTT,CASSWDGQGTEAFF
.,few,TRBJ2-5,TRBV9,TGTGCCAGCAGCCCCCTTGCGTCGGGGCAGACCCAGTACTTC,CASSPLASGQTQYF
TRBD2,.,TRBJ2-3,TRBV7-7,TGTGCTAGCAGCCCGACTAGCGCCCCCACAGATACGCAGTATTTT,CASSPTSAPTDTQYF
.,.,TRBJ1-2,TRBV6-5,TGTGCCAGCAGTTATACAGGGAGTAACTATGGCTACACCTTC,CASSYTGSNYGYTF
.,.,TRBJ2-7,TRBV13,TGTGCCAGCAGCTTAGCTGGTAACGGCTACGGGGAGCAGTACTTC,CASSLAGNGYGEQYF
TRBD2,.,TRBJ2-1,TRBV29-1,TGCAGCGGGAAGACTAGCGGGGACTACAATGAGCAGTTCTTC,CSGKTSGDYNEQFF
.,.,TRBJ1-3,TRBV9,TGTGCCAGCAGCAAGTCGATGGATGCAGCTGGAAACACCATATATTTT,CASSKSMDAAGNTIYF
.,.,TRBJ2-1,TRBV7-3,TGTGCCAGCAGCTCCCAGGGCCATGAGCAGTTCTTC,CASSSQGHEQFF
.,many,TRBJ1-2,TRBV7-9,TGTGCCAGCAGACTTCAGGGTGCCGGGGGAGGCTACACCTTC,CASRLQGAGGGYTF
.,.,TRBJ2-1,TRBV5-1,TGCGCCAGCAGCCAGGATGACCCGGGCGACAATGAGCAGTTCTTC,CASSQDDPGDNEQFF
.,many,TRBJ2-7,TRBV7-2,TGTGCCAGCAGCTTAGCGGGAAGAGACTACGAGCAGTACTTC,CASSLAGRDYEQYF
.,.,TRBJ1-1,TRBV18,TGTGCCAGCTCACCACCCCACAGGAGGAGGACTGAAGCTTTCTTT,CASSPPHRRRTEAFF
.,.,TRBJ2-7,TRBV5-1,TGCGCCAGCAGCAGGTCCGGAGTGGGATACGAGCAGTACTTC,CASSRSGVGYEQYF
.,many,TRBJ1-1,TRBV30,TGTGCCTGGAGTTCCCGGGGGATGGGGACTGAAGCTTTCTTT,CAWSSRGMGTEAFF
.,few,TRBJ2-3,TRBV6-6,TGTGCCAGCAGTTACGCCTACCAACGAGATACGCAGTATTTT,CASSYAYQRDTQYF
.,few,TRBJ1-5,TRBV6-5,TGTGCCAGCAGTTACGGGGGGTATAGCAATCAGCCCCAGCATTTT,CASSYGGYSNQPQHF
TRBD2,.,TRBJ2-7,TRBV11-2,TGTGCCAGCAGCTCAAGACTAGCGGGATATGTTCACTACGAGCAGTACTTC,CASSSRLAGYVHYEQYF
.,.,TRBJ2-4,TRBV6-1,TGTGCCAGCAGTAAACAATTTGACCTAAACATTCAGTACTTC,CASSKQFDLNIQYF
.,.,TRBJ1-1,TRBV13,TGTGCCAGCAGCACCTGGGGCACTAACACTGAAGCTTTCTTT,CASSTWGTNTEAFF
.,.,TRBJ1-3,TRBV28,TGTGCCAGCTTATCTGGCCCGACGTTCTCTGGAAACACCATATATTTT,CASLSGPTFSGNTIYF
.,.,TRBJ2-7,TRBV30,TGTGCCTGGAGTGTAAAAAACACTTACGAGCAGTACTTC,CAWSVKNTYEQYF
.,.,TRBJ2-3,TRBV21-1,TGTGCCAGCAGCAAAAGGCATTGGGCCCCTTCCACAGATACGCAGTATTTT,CASSKRHWAPSTDTQYF
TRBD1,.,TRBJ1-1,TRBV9,TGTGCCAGCAGCGATCTGCACAGGGGGCTGGATGCTTTCTTT,CASSDLHRGLDAFF
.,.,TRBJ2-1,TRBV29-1,TGCAGCGTTGAAGTTTTTAGCGGATTCTACAATGAGCAGTTCTTC,CSVEVFSGFYNEQFF
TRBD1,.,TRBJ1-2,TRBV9,TGTGCCAGCAGCGCCCGGGACAGGGAGGGTGGCTACACCTTC,CASSARDREGGYTF
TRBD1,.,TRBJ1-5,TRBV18,TGTGCCAGCTCCCCCGGGACAGGAGGGTTGGGTCAGCCCCAGCATTTT,CASSPGTGGLGQPQHF
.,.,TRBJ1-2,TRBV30,TGTGCCTGGAGTGTTTCAGGGGCCTTGGGCTACACCTTC,CAWSVSGALGYTF
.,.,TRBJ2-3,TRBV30,TGTGCCTGGAGCGGGCCAGATACGCAGTATTTT,CAWSGPDTQYF
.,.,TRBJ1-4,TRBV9,TGTGCCAGCAGCGTAGGGGAAATTCGCCATGAAAAACTGTTTTTT,CASSVGEIRHEKLFF
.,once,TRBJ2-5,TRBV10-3,TGTGCCATCAGTGAGGCGGTCGGGGAGACCCAGTACTTC,CAISEAVGETQYF
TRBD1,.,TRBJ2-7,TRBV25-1,TGTGCCAGCCCGAAAATGGGAGACAGGGATTACGAGCAGTACTTC,CASPKMGDRDYEQYF
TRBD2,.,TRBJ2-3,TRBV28,TGTGCCAGCCACTTAGCGGGAGCCCGAGGAGATACGCAGTATTTT,CASHLAGARGDTQYF
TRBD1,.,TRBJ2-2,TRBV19,TGTGCCAGTAGCAACAGGGGCGGCGGGGAGCTGTTTTTT,CASSNRGGGELFF
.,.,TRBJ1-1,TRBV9,TGTGCCAGCAGCGGAGGGATCACAGGTGGGTTGAACACTGAAGCTTTCTTT,CASSGGITGGLNTEAFF